The text below deals with one T cell receptor (beta chain). A sample-barcoded 5' primer and a J-beta primer mix were used in a second PCR of roughly 7 to 11 cycles. TCRdb called the 5' RACE reads again in MiXCR, with one record for every CDR3 protein. The table includes 1.5 million to 1.8 million distinct CDR3 sequences, roughly two fifths detected once. The CDR3 has 17 residues. Germline V gene data show CDR1 as SGDLS and CDR2 as YYNGEE. V was clipped by 0 bases and J by 4 bases, with 18 bases between them. These data are taken from a study of blood T cells in healthy people across ages. Sequencing was performed on blood. This receptor was identified in a young woman in good health. The V and J genes are TRBV9 and TRBJ2-3; possible D gene TRBD1, 5 bases. In nucleotides, the CDR3 is TGTGCCAGCAGCGTAGGGGCCGGCAGGGTTAGTTCAGATACGCAGTATTTT. Translating gives CASSVGAGRVSSDTQYF. Full variable domain (missing parts from reference TRBV9 and TRBJ2-3): DSGVTQTPKHLITATGQRVTLRCSPRSGDLSVYWYQQSLDQGLQFLIQYYNGEERAKGNILERFSAQQFPDLHSELNLSSLELGDSALYFCASSVGAGRVSSDTQYFGPGTRLTVL.